Listed here are 29 T cell receptor beta chains from one sample, sequenced in a study of ipilimumab plus nivolumab after autologous stem cell transplantation. The data were produced by immunoSEQ multiplex PCR, yet TCRdb's version contains in-frame clones alone and is incomplete. Of some 9,800 clones listed, approximately 74% were seen once; the top ten hold over 15%. The sample here was PBMCs, taken in a trial of ipilimumab plus nivolumab as post-transplant consolidation. These receptor sequences come from a female donor with multiple myeloma.

This clone came up a few times. This chain joins TRBV6-5 and TRBJ2-1, with D unclear. Germline V gives CDR1 MNHEY, CDR2 SVGAGI. The CDR3 spans 13 residues. V lost 2 bases to trimming and J lost 4 bases, with 6 bases between them. For the CDR3, the DNA is TGTGCCAGCAGTTACAAGGCGTACAATGAGCAGTTCTTC. Its protein product is CASSYKAYNEQFF.

The chain employs TRBV2 and TRBJ1-2, with 9 bases fitting TRBD1. The V gene's germline CDR1 is SNHLY and CDR2 FYNNEI. The junction had 4 bases not matched to a gene; V was cut back by 5 bases and J by 6 bases. CDR3 length: 13 residues. The CDR3 sequence: CASSITGGHGYTF. The CDR3, as DNA: TGTGCCAGCAGTATAACAGGGGGCCATGGCTACACCTTC.

The CDR3 DNA reads TGTTCCTACTCGAGGGGCGTAGGTTCACTAGCGGGACAAGAGCAGTACTTC. Residues: CSYSRGVGSLAGQEQYF. The chain recombines TRBV28 with TRBJ2-7, with 10 bases identical to TRBD2. The V gene's germline CDR1 is MDHEN and CDR2 SYDVKM. The CDR3 spans 17 residues.

This clone was seen only once. The V call is TRBV18, the J call TRBJ2-7; TRBD2 matches at 9 bases. The V and J ends lost 2 bases and 3 bases, in that order; junction bases with no gene match: 5. This CDR3 region has 15 residues. CDR1 KGHSH and CDR2 LQKENI come from the germline V gene. The DNA for the CDR3 is TGTGCCAGCTCACCAGCGGGGGGGGTCGTCTACGAGCAGTACTTC. Translation gives CASSPAGGVVYEQYF. The variable domain in full, with the rest retrieved from reference TRBV18 and TRBJ2-7, is NAGVMQNPRHLVRRRGQEARLRCSPMKGHSHVYWYRQLPEEGLKFMVYLQKENIIDESGMPKERFSAEFPKEGPSILRIQQVVRGDSAAYFCASSPAGGVVYEQYFGPGTRLTVT.

The J gene is TRBJ2-2, the V gene TRBV18; 7 bases are shared with TRBD2. Losses at the gene ends were 2 bases for V and 0 bases for J; bases not matched to a gene: 3. Germline-derived CDR1 and CDR2 are KGHSH and LQKENI. The CDR3 length is 16 residues. CDR3 loop: CASSPTGGSNTGELFF. In DNA form, the CDR3 reads TGTGCCAGCTCACCAACGGGAGGTTCGAACACCGGGGAGCTGTTTTTT. The entire variable domain, with the rest obtained from reference TRBV18 and TRBJ2-2, is as follows: NAGVMQNPRHLVRRRGQEARLRCSPMKGHSHVYWYRQLPEEGLKFMVYLQKENIIDESGMPKERFSAEFPKEGPSILRIQQVVRGDSAAYFCASSPTGGSNTGELFFGEGSRLTVL.

The V gene is TRBV27, the J gene TRBJ1-1, with 9 nucleotides matching TRBD1. CDR1 is MNHEY and CDR2 is SMNVEV in the germline V gene (reference sequence). Trimming cost V 4 bases and J 10 bases; bases outside gene matches: 7. The CDR3 has 13 residues. The CDR3 DNA is TGTGCCAGCAGTTCGGGGACAGGGCTTTCAGCTTTCTTT. It codes for CASSSGTGLSAFF.

CDR3 sequence: CASSLGDRISYEQYF. CDR3 bases: TGTGCCAGCAGCTTAGGGGACCGCATCTCCTACGAGCAGTACTTC. This sequence joins TRBV5-4 and TRBJ2-7, with D possibly being TRBD1 or TRBD2 (5 bases each). The V and J ends lost 2 bases and 0 bases respectively, with 12 bases between them. CDR1 is SGHNT, CDR2 YYREEE, per germline (reference sequence). The CDR3 loop spans 15 amino acids.

The V and J genes are TRBV4-2 and TRBJ2-5; tentatively, D is TRBD2 (5 bases). Trimming cost V 0 bases and J 5 bases, with 10 bases left between them. The CDR3 is 14 residues long. Germline CDR1 and CDR2: LGHNA and YNFKEQ. CDR3 nucleotide sequence: TGTGCCAGCAGCCAAGATCCCGGCGGGGAGACCCAGTACTTC. Translating gives CASSQDPGGETQYF.

This clone was observed a few times. The V and J genes are TRBV29-1 and TRBJ2-7; D remains unclear. This CDR3 region has 13 residues. Germline loops: CDR1 SQVTM, CDR2 ANQGSEA. The V end lost 4 bases, the J end lost 0 bases, and 10 bases lay between the germline ends. The CDR3 spells CSVARTSSYEQYF. Here the CDR3 DNA reads TGCAGCGTTGCTCGGACGAGCTCCTACGAGCAGTACTTC.

This clone was recorded a few times. V gene TRBV9 combines with J gene TRBJ1-2, with D tentatively TRBD1 (6 bases). The V gene's germline CDR1 is SGDLS and CDR2 YYNGEE. V gave up 4 bases and J gave up 2 bases, with 15 bases separating them. This CDR3 is built from 15 residues. This CDR3 is CASSTPRTANYGYTF. The CDR3, as DNA: TGTGCCAGCAGCACCCCCCGGACAGCGAACTATGGCTACACCTTC.

This chain links TRBV7-6 with TRBJ2-1, with 11 positions matching TRBD2. V lost 5 bases to trimming and J lost 4 bases; unmatched junction nucleotides: 4. Per germline, CDR1 SGHVS and CDR2 FNYEAQ. There are 15 residues in the CDR3. The DNA for the CDR3 is TGTGCCAGCAGCCCGACTAGCGGGACTTACAATGAGCAGTTCTTC. Its protein is CASSPTSGTYNEQFF.

There are a few counts of this clone. V is TRBV7-2 and J is TRBJ2-1, with TRBD2 matching 11 bases. The V segment lost 5 bases and the J segment 7 bases; nucleotides outside the gene matches: 16. Germline V gene sequence: CDR1 SGHTA, CDR2 FQGNSA. This CDR3 has 18 residues. In nucleotides, the CDR3 is TGTGCCAGCAGCGGTGGGACTAGCGGACCCCTCGTAAGGAATGAGCAGTTCTTC. It yields the protein CASSGGTSGPLVRNEQFF.

V usage is TRBV23-1 and J usage is TRBJ2-1; no reliable D call. TRBV23-1 is marked as an open reading frame, function uncertain. The V end lost 7 bases, the J end lost 12 bases, and 7 bases lay between the germline ends. The CDR3 totals 9 residues. CDR3 region: CASNPGQFF. In nucleotides, the CDR3 is TGCGCCAGCAACCCGGGGCAGTTCTTC.

This sequence joins TRBV21-1 and TRBJ2-4. TRBV21-1 is a pseudogene segment. The length of the CDR3 is 16 residues. CDR3 in amino acids: CASSDGDGLAKNIQYF. The CDR3, as DNA: TGTGCCAGCAGCGACGGGGACGGCTTAGCCAAAAACATTCAGTACTTC.

This clone was picked up a small number of times. The chain recombines TRBV6-5 with TRBJ2-7; 8 bases are a match to TRBD1. The length of the CDR3 is 15 residues. Looked up from germline, CDR1 is MNHEY and CDR2 is SVGAGI. J was trimmed by 2 bases and V by 11 bases; bases with no gene match: 14. CDR3 in amino acids: CASYSDREGAYEQYF. CDR3 in DNA: TGTGCCTCCTATTCGGACAGGGAAGGTGCCTACGAGCAGTACTTC.

J is TRBJ1-1 and V is TRBV11-2; no clear D gene. The CDR3 consists of 15 residues. Germline CDR1 SGHAT, CDR2 FQNNGV. The germline V and J ends were trimmed by 4 bases and 1 base, with 13 bases remaining between them. The CDR3 protein is CASSSLRHWNTEAFF. DNA for the CDR3: TGTGCCAGCAGCTCCTTGAGACATTGGAACACTGAAGCTTTCTTT.

The genes are TRBV11-3 and TRBJ2-7; D may be TRBD2 (6 bases). CDR1 is SGHNT, CDR2 YENEEA, per germline. Trimming took off 1 base at V and 0 bases at J, with 10 bases between the two ends. This CDR3 contains 15 residues. CDR3 DNA: TGTGCCAGCAGCTTAGCGGGAGCCTTCTCCTACGAGCAGTACTTC. Encoded protein: CASSLAGAFSYEQYF.

J is TRBJ1-1 and V is TRBV6-1; the match to TRBD1 covers 7 bases. The CDR3 runs 14 residues. Germline values: CDR1 MNHNS, CDR2 SASEGT. Losses at the gene ends were 6 bases for V and 2 bases for J; bases not matched to a gene: 6. For the CDR3, the DNA is TGTGCCAGCAGATTAAGACAGGGCAACACTGAAGCTTTCTTT. It translates to CASRLRQGNTEAFF.

This clone was recorded once. The V gene is TRBV7-6, the J gene TRBJ2-3, with D perhaps matching TRBD2 (6 bases). Germline V lookup: CDR1 SGHVS, CDR2 FNYEAQ. V was pared by 2 bases and J by 0 bases, with 12 bases between. The CDR3 spans 16 residues. This chain's CDR3 is CASSLKASVSTDTQYF. In DNA, the CDR3 is TGTGCCAGCAGCTTAAAGGCTAGCGTTAGCACAGATACGCAGTATTTT.

The genes are TRBV7-9 and TRBJ1-3, with D unresolved. This CDR3 is built from 13 residues. V dropped 1 base and J dropped 2 bases, with 3 bases sitting between them. The V gene's germline CDR1 is SEHNR and CDR2 FQNEAQ (reference sequence). The CDR3 protein is CASSLVTGNTIYF. In DNA form, the CDR3 reads TGTGCCAGCAGCTTAGTGACTGGAAACACCATATATTTT. The full variable domain, completed using reference TRBV7-9 and TRBJ1-3, is DTGVSQNPRHKITKRGQNVTFRCDPISEHNRLYWYRQTLGQGPEFLTYFQNEAQLEKSRLLSDRFSAERPKGSFSTLEIQRTEQGDSAMYLCASSLVTGNTIYFGEGSWLTVV.

The count of this clone is one. The chain carries TRBV19 and TRBJ1-5, with D possibly being TRBD1 (5 bases). Deletions cut 3 bases from V and 1 base from J, with 16 bases between. The CDR3 covers 17 residues. Germline V gives CDR1 LNHDA, CDR2 SQIVND (reference sequence). CDR3 nucleotides: TGTGCCAGTAGTATTATTCCGGGGGGGAGAAGCAATCAGCCCCAGCATTTT. It specifies CASSIIPGGRSNQPQHF.

This sequence joins TRBV21-1 and TRBJ2-2; the DNA was not compared with TRBD1, the D call given in the table. TRBV21-1 is classified as a pseudogene. This CDR3 is 16 amino acids long. CDR3 amino acids: CASSPTVGGYTGELFF. The CDR3 nucleotides are TGTGCCAGCAGCCCCACCGTAGGGGGCTACACCGGGGAGCTGTTTTTT.

This sequence joins TRBV10-3 and TRBJ2-1; D remains unclear. The CDR3 runs to 13 residues. Germline CDR1 is ENHRY and CDR2 is SYGVKD. The V and J ends lost 1 base and 5 bases respectively, with 6 bases between them. The CDR3 DNA reads as TGTGCCATCAGTGAGTTTCAGAACAATGAGCAGTTCTTC. Protein sequence: CAISEFQNNEQFF.

In nucleotides, the CDR3 is TGTGCCAGCAGCTTAGGTCGGGCCAGGATCTATGGCTACACCTTC. It codes for CASSLGRARIYGYTF. The genes are TRBV13 and TRBJ1-2; D gene unclear. Germline-derived CDR1 and CDR2 are PRHDT and FYEKMQ (reference sequence). The CDR3 is made up of 15 amino acids. V was cut by 0 bases and J by 4 bases, with 12 bases left in between.

There are a few counts of this clone. The chain combines TRBV30 with TRBJ1-2, with 7 nucleotides matching TRBD1. Germline V gene data show CDR1 as GTSNPN and CDR2 as SVGIG (reference sequence). The CDR3 runs 12 residues. With 5 bases clipped from V and 2 bases from J, the junction kept 2 bases outside the gene matches. The DNA for the CDR3 is TGTGCCTGGGCAGGGGGGAACTATGGCTACACCTTC. Amino acid sequence: CAWAGGNYGYTF.

This chain links TRBV7-2 with TRBJ1-5; tentative D call: TRBD1 (5 bases). The CDR3 consists of 14 residues. CDR1 SGHTA and CDR2 FQGNSA come from the germline V gene. Trimming shortened V by 7 bases and J by 2 bases, and 12 bases separated the two germline ends. The DNA for the CDR3 is TGTGCCAGCACCCCGCGGGGGGGCAATCAGCCCCAGCATTTT. It encodes CASTPRGGNQPQHF.

The chain carries TRBV6-5 and TRBJ2-1; possibly TRBD2 for D (5 bases). The CDR3 extends over 15 amino acids. Germline CDR1 MNHEY, CDR2 SVGAGI. V lost 0 bases to trimming and J lost 5 bases, with 11 bases between them. The DNA for the CDR3 is TGTGCCAGCAGTTACTCGGTGGGAGCGGACAATGAGCAGTTCTTC. As protein: CASSYSVGADNEQFF.

The chain joins TRBV9 to TRBJ1-5, with no clear D. The CDR3 sequence is 15 residues long. Germline V gives CDR1 SGDLS, CDR2 YYNGEE. V gave up 4 bases and J gave up 0 bases, with 11 bases separating them. The CDR3 coding sequence is TGTGCCAGCAGCCAGACATCCTATAGCAATCAGCCCCAGCATTTT. This encodes CASSQTSYSNQPQHF.

This clone turned up a few times. The chain couples TRBV29-1 to TRBJ1-5; 7 positions match TRBD1. The CDR3 is made up of 12 amino acids. V gave up 7 bases and J gave up 4 bases; unmatched junction bases: 4. Germline-derived CDR1 and CDR2 are SQVTM and ANQGSEA. The CDR3 loop is CSAGQENQPQHF. DNA of the CDR3: TGCAGCGCCGGACAGGAAAATCAGCCCCAGCATTTT.